This is a list of T cell receptor beta chains from one sample in a study of cytomegalovirus exposure and HLA in healthy donors. The protocol was immunoSEQ multiplex PCR, while the TCRdb copy is restricted to in-frame clones and leaves out a portion. Seen here are around 180,000 clones, more than 65% observed once, and the top ten hold 1% to 1.5%. Sample: PBMCs. The receptors here all came from a girl aged 2 to 10 in good health and CMV-seropositive. Each CDR3 is given with its conserved first and last residue. A D gene is named only where the DNA matches it firmly. Clone size is not always given. Where it is, it says once, few, many or a class for expanded clones.

cdr3_nt cdr3_aa d_call j_call v_call clone_size
TGCGCCAGCGCAGACCAGGGCCGGTCAGATACGCAGTATTTT CASADQGRSDTQYF . TRBJ2-3 TRBV5-1 once
TGCGCCAGCACCGCACAGGGGGCTCCAGGGGAAAAACTGTTTTTT CASTAQGAPGEKLFF TRBD1 TRBJ1-4 TRBV5-1 few
TGTGCCAGCAGCTTAGGGTTGCGTTCCTACGAGCAGTACTTC CASSLGLRSYEQYF . TRBJ2-7 TRBV11-3 .
TGTGCCAGCAGTCCGTTGGGGGCCAACGTCCTGACTTTC CASSPLGANVLTF . TRBJ2-6 TRBV28 .
TGTGCCAGCCGCCGGGCGGGGGCCAGTATCGGCGAAGCTTTCTTT CASRRAGASIGEAFF . TRBJ1-1 TRBV25-1 .
TGTGCCAGCACCCTAGCGGAAACCTACGAGCAGTACTTC CASTLAETYEQYF TRBD2 TRBJ2-7 TRBV25-1 once
TGTGCCAGTAGCCATCTTATACAGGGTCACTCTACCTACGAGCAGTACTTC CASSHLIQGHSTYEQYF . TRBJ2-7 TRBV19 .
TGTGCCAGCAGCTTAGCGGGAGGGTATTATCTGTTCTTC CASSLAGGYYLFF TRBD2 TRBJ2-1 TRBV7-9 .
TGTGCCAACCGGAACAGGGTCGGGACAGGGGGCTCCGGGGAGCTGTTTTTT CANRNRVGTGGSGELFF . TRBJ2-2 TRBV21-1 .
TGTGCCAGCAGTGTCTCCCTAAGCTCCTACAATGAGCAGTTCTTC CASSVSLSSYNEQFF . TRBJ2-1 TRBV25-1 .
TGTGCCAGCAGCAAAGGCGGGTGGATACGCTCTGGAAACACCATATATTTT CASSKGGWIRSGNTIYF . TRBJ1-3 TRBV21-1 .